A single sample gave rise to the 10 T cell receptor beta chains below, sequenced in a study of a mutant IDH1 vaccine in newly diagnosed glioma. The data were produced by immunoSEQ multiplex PCR, yet TCRdb's version contains in-frame clones alone and is incomplete. The sample holds 50,000 to 60,000 clones; 80% are singletons and the top ten take under 8%. Indicated time point: week 23, last vaccination. Alongside topical imiquimod, each dose of vaccine comprised 300 ug of mutant IDH1 20-mer peptide. Antigens of these TCRs are unknown. Sequenced material: PBMCs, taken from a glioma patient whose treatment included an IDH1 peptide vaccine. These TCRs come from a man aged 35 to 55 with glioma.

The V and J genes are TRBV7-2 and TRBJ2-6, with 10 bases matching TRBD1. The CDR3 is 18 amino acids. V was clipped by 5 bases and J by 0 bases; unmatched bases: 7. The V gene's germline CDR1 is SGHTA and CDR2 FQGNSA. The CDR3 is CASSPWGQGISGANVLTF. As DNA, the CDR3 is TGTGCCAGCAGCCCTTGGGGACAGGGGATCTCTGGGGCCAACGTCCTGACTTTC.

V gene TRBV11-3 combines with J gene TRBJ2-7; a possible D gene is TRBD2 (5 bases). The V and J ends lost 5 bases and 2 bases respectively, with 28 bases between them. Looked up from germline, CDR1 is SGHNT and CDR2 is YENEEA. The CDR3 loop spans 19 amino acids. The CDR3 DNA follows: TGTGCCAGCAGCACTAGAGTCTGGCCACGAGATCCTGCGACCTACGAGCAGTACTTC. It translates to CASSTRVWPRDPATYEQYF.

This chain uses TRBV30 with TRBJ2-5; possible D gene TRBD2, 6 bases. The CDR3 consists of 14 residues. Trimming stripped 0 bases from V and 5 bases from J, with 13 bases between. CDR1 and CDR2 (germline): GTSNPN, SVGIG (reference sequence). The CDR3 DNA is TGTGCCTGGAGTGTCGGAGGGACCAGGGAGACCCAGTACTTC. Encoded protein: CAWSVGGTRETQYF.

The rearrangement links TRBV6-5 to TRBJ2-3, with D unclear. The CDR3 length is 15 residues. The V end lost 6 bases, the J end lost 7 bases, and 20 bases lay between the germline ends. The germline gives CDR1 MNHEY, CDR2 SVGAGI. Written as DNA, the CDR3 is TGTGCCAGCAGCAACTTCTGGACCCCTACGAATACGCAGTATTTT. Residues: CASSNFWTPTNTQYF.

This rearrangement joins TRBV6-5 to TRBJ2-3; D not resolved. Germline lookup yields CDR1 MNHEY and CDR2 SVGAGI. CDR3 size: 13 residues. V was shortened by 11 bases and J by 0 bases, with 12 bases between the two germline ends. CDR3 DNA: TGTGCCGTATCTGGGCAGAGCACAGATACGCAGTATTTT. Its protein is CAVSGQSTDTQYF.

This rearrangement joins TRBV18 to TRBJ1-1; D gene unclear. V was clipped by 1 base and J by 8 bases, with 11 bases between them. The CDR3 has 13 amino acids. Looked up from germline, CDR1 is KGHSH and CDR2 is LQKENI. CDR3 sequence (DNA): TGTGCCAGCTCACCACTGGAGAGCACCGAAGCTTTCTTT. Its translation is CASSPLESTEAFF.

The rearrangement links TRBV6-1 to TRBJ1-2, with D possibly matching TRBD1 (6 bases). Germline V gene data show CDR1 as MNHNS and CDR2 as SASEGT. This CDR3 has 14 residues. V lost 2 bases and J lost 8, with 15 bases in between. The CDR3 nucleotides are TGTGCCAGCAGTGAAAACGGTTGGGGGCGCGGCTACACCTTC. Residues: CASSENGWGRGYTF.

The V and J genes are TRBV5-1 and TRBJ2-7; TRBD1 is a possible D gene (5 bases). Trimming removed 4 bases from V and 0 bases from J, with 14 bases in between. This CDR3 has 15 residues. CDR1 and CDR2 (germline): SGHRS, YFSETQ. DNA of the CDR3: TGCGCCAGCAGCCCCCAGGGCCCCGTCTCCTACGAGCAGTACTTC. Amino acid sequence: CASSPQGPVSYEQYF.

The chain has TRBV7-9 and TRBJ1-1, with D possibly TRBD1 on 5 matching bases. Looked up from germline, CDR1 is SEHNR and CDR2 is FQNEAQ (reference sequence). Trimming shortened V by 5 bases and J by 1 base, and 11 bases separated the two germline ends. The CDR3 totals 14 residues. CDR3: CASSEMGGNTEAFF. As DNA, the CDR3 is TGTGCCAGCAGCGAGATGGGGGGGAACACTGAAGCTTTCTTT. Full variable domain (rest looked up from reference TRBV7-9 and TRBJ1-1): DTGVSQNPRHKITKRGQNVTFRCDPISEHNRLYWYRQTLGQGPEFLTYFQNEAQLEKSRLLSDRFSAERPKGSFSTLEIQRTEQGDSAMYLCASSEMGGNTEAFFGQGTRLTVV.

This sequence joins TRBV7-2 and TRBJ2-1; 8 bases match TRBD2. Germline CDR1 SGHTA, CDR2 FQGNSA. The CDR3 covers 15 residues. The V gene end was trimmed by 5 bases and the J gene end by 9 bases; junction bases not matched to a gene: 12. This CDR3 reads CASSPPRTSNGEQFF. DNA of the CDR3: TGTGCCAGCAGCCCCCCGAGGACTAGCAACGGTGAGCAGTTCTTC. Based on the CDR3 plus reference TRBV7-2 and TRBJ2-1, the full variable domain is GAGVSQSPSNKVTEKGKDVELRCDPISGHTALYWYRQSLGQGLEFLIYFQGNSAPDKSGLPSDRFSAERTGGSVSTLTIQRTQQEDSAVYLCASSPPRTSNGEQFFGPGTRLTVL.